Listed here are 25 T cell receptor beta chains from one sample, sequenced in a study of Ad26.COV2.S vaccination and SARS-CoV-2 variants. Method: immunoSEQ multiplex PCR; TCRdb's copy keeps in-frame clones and lacks some. The sample lists 430,000 or so clones, 89% occurring once. Treatment denoted: 15 to 20 received Ad26.COV2.S at low or high dose, single or two shots; 5 received placebo; per-sample allocation not given. At day 63 after the first vaccine or placebo injection, samples were drawn. The material sequenced was peripheral blood, taken in a trial of Ad26.COV2.S vaccine versus placebo. The receptors come from a person aged 18 to 59 who received the Ad26.COV2.S COVID-19 vaccine or a placebo.

This chain uses TRBV19 with TRBJ1-1; a possible D gene is TRBD1 (5 bases). Between the trimmed V and J ends, which lost 0 bases and 4 bases, there was a span of 15 bases. The CDR3 covers 16 residues. Germline V gives CDR1 LNHDA, CDR2 SQIVND (reference sequence). CDR3 protein: CASSIDLEGVSTEAFF. CDR3 DNA: TGTGCCAGTAGTATAGATCTAGAAGGGGTTTCCACTGAAGCTTTCTTT.

This chain connects TRBV27 to TRBJ2-6; weak D call: TRBD1 (5 bases). This CDR3 has 15 amino acids. The germline CDR1 and CDR2 sequences are MNHEY and SMNVEV (reference sequence). V lost 2 bases, J lost 4 bases, and 9 bases lay in between. CDR3 in DNA: TGTGCCAGCAGTTTAAGGGGCAACGGGGCCAACGTCCTGACTTTC. Translation gives CASSLRGNGANVLTF.

The CDR3 loop is CASSPLLAGGSLSTDTQYF. Here the CDR3 DNA reads TGTGCCAGCTCACCGCTCCTAGCGGGGGGCTCCCTTAGCACAGATACGCAGTATTTT. The V and J genes are TRBV18 and TRBJ2-3; the match to TRBD2 covers 11 bases. This CDR3 has 19 residues. J lost 0 bases, V lost 3 bases, and 11 bases had no gene match. Germline-derived CDR1 and CDR2 are KGHSH and LQKENI.

The chain is built from TRBV6-6 and TRBJ2-7; D is uncertain. The CDR3 length is 14 residues. CDR1 is MNHNY, CDR2 SVGAGI, per germline (reference sequence). Trimming pared 8 bases from V and 5 bases from J, leaving 19 bases between. The CDR3 loop reads CASRPGVSRDEQYV. The DNA of the CDR3 is TGTGCCAGCCGACCCGGCGTCAGTCGGGACGAGCAGTACGTC.

The chain joins TRBV7-2 to TRBJ1-1; D gene unclear. V gave up 5 bases and J gave up 7 bases, with 14 bases separating them. There are 13 residues in the CDR3. CDR1 and CDR2 from the germline V gene are SGHTA and FQGNSA. CDR3: CASSPPPNNEAFF. The CDR3, as DNA: TGTGCCAGCAGCCCGCCCCCCAATAATGAAGCTTTCTTT.

This chain joins TRBV7-3 and TRBJ1-1, with D uncertain. The CDR3 runs 15 residues. V shed 1 base and J shed 3 bases, with 12 bases lying between them. CDR1 is SGHTA, CDR2 FQGTGA, per germline. The CDR3 region has the DNA TGTGCCAGCAGCTTAAGGCTGATTTGGGACACTGAAGCTTTCTTT. Protein product: CASSLRLIWDTEAFF. Full variable domain (rest looked up from reference TRBV7-3 and TRBJ1-1): GAGVSQTPSNKVTEKGKYVELRCDPISGHTALYWYRQSLGQGPEFLIYFQGTGAADDSGLPNDRFFAVRPEGSVSTLKIQRTERGDSAVYLCASSLRLIWDTEAFFGQGTRLTVV.

V is TRBV18 and J is TRBJ2-1, with D possibly being TRBD1 (5 bases). This CDR3 has 13 amino acids. Germline assignment: CDR1 KGHSH and CDR2 LQKENI. V lost 2 bases and J lost 15, with 17 bases in between. CDR3 sequence reads: CASSPAREDTPFF. Here the CDR3 DNA reads TGTGCCAGCTCACCAGCGAGAGAGGACACTCCGTTCTTC.

This chain connects TRBV20-1 to TRBJ1-1; D perhaps matches TRBD1 (6 bases). Germline V gene sequence: CDR1 DFQATT, CDR2 SNEGSKA (reference sequence). The CDR3 sequence is 11 residues long. The CDR3: CRTGGGTEAFF. Written as DNA, the CDR3 is TGCAGAACGGGGGGCGGCACTGAAGCTTTCTTT.

This chain connects TRBV11-3 to TRBJ2-2; D not certain. The CDR3 has 13 amino acids. V was pared by 5 bases and J by 4 bases, with 8 bases between. The V gene's germline CDR1 is SGHNT and CDR2 YENEEA. The CDR3 loop reads CASSGKATGELFF. CDR3 in DNA: TGTGCCAGCAGCGGAAAGGCCACCGGGGAGCTGTTTTTT. Full variable domain (rest looked up from reference TRBV11-3 and TRBJ2-2): EAGVVQSPRYKIIEKKQPVAFWCNPISGHNTLYWYLQNLGQGPELLIRYENEEAVDDSQLPKDRFSAERLKGVDSTLKIQPAELGDSAVYLCASSGKATGELFFGEGSRLTVL.

The gene calls are TRBV9 and TRBJ1-2; possible D gene TRBD1, 6 bases. Germline lookup yields CDR1 SGDLS and CDR2 YYNGEE. Trimming cost V 3 bases and J 0 bases, with 15 bases left between them. The CDR3 runs 16 residues. The CDR3 nucleotides read TGTGCCAGCAGCGCCCAACAGGGCGGGACTAACTATGGCTACACCTTC. As protein: CASSAQQGGTNYGYTF.

The chain employs TRBV24-1 and TRBJ2-2; D not resolved. V shed 1 base and J shed 7 bases, with 9 bases lying between them. The CDR3 covers 14 residues. Germline CDR1 and CDR2: KGHDR and SFDVKD. The CDR3: CATSDFDKGGELFF. The CDR3 nucleotides read TGTGCCACCAGTGATTTTGATAAAGGCGGGGAGCTGTTTTTT.

The V gene is TRBV7-2, the J gene TRBJ1-4, with unresolved D. The CDR3 runs 14 residues. Germline V gene lookup returns CDR1 SGHTA and CDR2 FQGNSA. The V end lost 3 bases, the J end lost 8 bases, and 13 bases lay between the germline ends. CDR3 sequence (DNA): TGTGCCAGCAGCTTCAGTTGGGGAGGGGAAAAACTGTTTTTT. Its protein is CASSFSWGGEKLFF.

The V call is TRBV12-3 or TRBV12-4, the J call TRBJ1-3; no firm D call. CDR3 size: 11 residues. Trimming cost V 3 bases and J 10 bases, with 7 bases left between them. CDR3 bases: TGTGCCAGCAGTTTGAGGGAAACCATATATTTT. Translation gives CASSLRETIYF.

CDR3 amino acids: CASMAAGGINEQFF. DNA of the CDR3: TGTGCCAGCATGGCCGCGGGAGGGATAAATGAGCAGTTCTTC. The chain joins TRBV2 to TRBJ2-1; 9 bases align to TRBD2. This CDR3 contains 14 residues. Looked up from germline, CDR1 is SNHLY and CDR2 is FYNNEI. Losses at the gene ends were 7 bases for V and 7 bases for J; bases not matched to a gene: 8. Combining the CDR3 with reference TRBV2 and TRBJ2-1 gives the whole variable domain EPEVTQTPSHQVTQMGQEVILRCVPISNHLYFYWYRQILGQKVEFLVSFYNNEISEKSEIFDDQFSVERPDGSNFTLKIRSTKLEDSAMYFCASMAAGGINEQFFGPGTRLTVL.

The gene calls are TRBV28 and TRBJ2-2; 9 bases are a match to TRBD1. The J segment lost 3 bases and the V segment lost 5 bases, leaving 4 bases of the junction unmatched. CDR3 size: 15 residues. CDR1 and CDR2 (germline): MDHEN, SYDVKM. The chain's CDR3 is CASSPRDRDTGELFF. In DNA, the CDR3 is TGTGCCAGCAGTCCCCGGGACAGGGACACCGGGGAGCTGTTTTTT.

The chain joins TRBV7-9 to TRBJ1-1; D not certain. Germline V CDR1 and CDR2: SEHNR, FQNEAQ (reference sequence). The CDR3 runs to 13 residues. With 3 bases removed from V and 11 bases from J, the gap between germline ends came to 16 bases. The CDR3 protein is CASSFSRLLGAFF. The CDR3 coding sequence is TGTGCCAGCAGCTTCTCTCGACTCCTCGGGGCTTTCTTT.

In its sample, this clone was seen a few times. The rearrangement links TRBV27 to TRBJ2-7, with a weak D call TRBD1 (6 bases). V was clipped by 3 bases and J by 0 bases, with 9 bases between them. CDR1 and CDR2 from the germline V gene are MNHEY and SMNVEV (reference sequence). The CDR3 extends over 14 amino acids. In DNA, the CDR3 is TGTGCCAGCAGTTTGAACAGGGTCTCCTACGAGCAGTACTTC. It specifies CASSLNRVSYEQYF.

CDR3 residues: CASTFDAGALETQYF. The CDR3, as DNA: TGTGCCAGCACCTTTGATGCGGGGGCCCTCGAGACCCAGTACTTC. The V gene is TRBV5-4, the J gene TRBJ2-5; possibly TRBD2 for D (7 bases). CDR3 length: 15 residues. V shed 6 bases and J shed 5 bases, with 20 bases lying between them. Per the germline V gene, CDR1 is SGHNT and CDR2 is YYREEE (reference sequence).

Remarks on this clone: Other DNA sequences in this sample translate to the same CDR3. The J gene is TRBJ2-7, the V gene TRBV28, with D unresolved. The CDR3 totals 12 residues. Trimming pared 2 bases from V and 4 bases from J, leaving 6 bases between. Germline-derived CDR1 and CDR2 are MDHEN and SYDVKM. As DNA, the CDR3 is TGTGCCAGCAGTTTAGGGGTGTACGAGCAGTACTTC. Translation: CASSLGVYEQYF.

The chain recombines TRBV2 with TRBJ2-7, with TRBD2 matching 8 bases. Germline CDR1 reads SNHLY; CDR2 reads FYNNEI. Germline trimming cut 5 bases from V and 10 bases from J; bases unmatched to any gene: 7. CDR3 length: 12 residues. The CDR3 protein is CASSPGLALQYV. CDR3 DNA sequence: TGTGCCAGCAGTCCAGGACTAGCTCTTCAGTACGTC.

V gene TRBV9 combines with J gene TRBJ1-2; D is uncertain. Looked up from germline, CDR1 is SGDLS and CDR2 is YYNGEE. The CDR3 has 13 amino acids. V was shortened by 0 bases and J by 4 bases, with 7 bases between the two germline ends. CDR3 region: CASSVEDSYGYTF. CDR3 bases: TGTGCCAGCAGCGTAGAGGACTCCTATGGCTACACCTTC.

The rearrangement links TRBV4-1 to TRBJ1-1, with TRBD1 identical over 7 bases. Germline values: CDR1 MGHRA, CDR2 YSYEKL. The CDR3 covers 14 residues. The V and J ends lost 6 bases and 1 base, in that order; junction bases with no gene match: 5. CDR3 nucleotides: TGCGCCAGCAGAAGGGGGACAGCGAACACTGAAGCTTTCTTT. Translation gives CASRRGTANTEAFF.

In its sample, this clone was seen once. A read error may produce the germline difference seen at one junction end. This chain connects TRBV2 to TRBJ1-2, with TRBD1 as a possible D gene (5 bases). CDR1 is SNHLY and CDR2 is FYNNEI in the germline V gene. The CDR3 spans 13 residues. The CDR3 DNA sequence: TGTGCCAGCAGGGAAGACAGTTACTATGGCTACACCTTC. Its protein product is CASREDSYYGYTF.

The chain joins TRBV7-2 to TRBJ1-2; a possible D gene is TRBD1 (6 bases). The CDR3 sequence is 14 residues long. Germline CDR1 is SGHTA and CDR2 is FQGNSA. The ends were cut back, 1 base at V and 3 bases at J, with 9 bases in the middle. In nucleotides, the CDR3 is TGTGCCAGCAGCTTAGTTTCAGGGGACTATGGCTACACCTTC. This sequence encodes CASSLVSGDYGYTF.

The rearrangement links TRBV7-2 to TRBJ2-1, with D perhaps matching TRBD2 (5 bases). This CDR3 contains 14 residues. V lost 3 bases and J lost 4, with 10 bases in between. CDR1 is SGHTA and CDR2 is FQGNSA in the germline V gene. CDR3 sequence reads: CASSFRGHYNEQFF. CDR3 nucleotides: TGTGCCAGCAGCTTCCGCGGGCATTACAATGAGCAGTTCTTC. Full variable domain (missing parts from reference TRBV7-2 and TRBJ2-1): GAGVSQSPSNKVTEKGKDVELRCDPISGHTALYWYRQSLGQGLEFLIYFQGNSAPDKSGLPSDRFSAERTGGSVSTLTIQRTQQEDSAVYLCASSFRGHYNEQFFGPGTRLTVL.